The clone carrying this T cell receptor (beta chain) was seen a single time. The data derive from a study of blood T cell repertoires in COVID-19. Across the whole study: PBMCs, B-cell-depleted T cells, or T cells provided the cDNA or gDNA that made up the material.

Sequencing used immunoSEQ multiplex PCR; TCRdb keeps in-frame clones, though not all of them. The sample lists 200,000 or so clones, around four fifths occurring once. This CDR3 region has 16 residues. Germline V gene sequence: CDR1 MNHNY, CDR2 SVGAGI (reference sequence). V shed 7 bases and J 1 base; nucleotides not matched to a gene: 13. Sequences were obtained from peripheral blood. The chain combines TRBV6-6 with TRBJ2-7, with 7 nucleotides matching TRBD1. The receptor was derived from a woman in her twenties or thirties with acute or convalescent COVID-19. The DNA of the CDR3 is TGTGCCAGCATCGACCAGACAGGGTTTACGTCCTACGAGCAGTACTTC. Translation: CASIDQTGFTSYEQYF.